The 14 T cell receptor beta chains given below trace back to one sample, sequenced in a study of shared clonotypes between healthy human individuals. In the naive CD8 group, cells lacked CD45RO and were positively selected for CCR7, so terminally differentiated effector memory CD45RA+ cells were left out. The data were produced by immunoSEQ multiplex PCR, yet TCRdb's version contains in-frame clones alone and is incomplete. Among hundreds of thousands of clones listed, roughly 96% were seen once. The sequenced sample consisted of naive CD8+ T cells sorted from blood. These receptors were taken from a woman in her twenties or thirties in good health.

The CDR3 nucleotides read TGCGCCAGCAGCCCGGGACCTCTTAGAGACGAGCAGTACTTC. This gives the protein CASSPGPLRDEQYF. This chain joins TRBV4-1 and TRBJ2-7; D could derive from TRBD1 or TRBD2 (5 bases each). Trimming took off 4 bases at V and 5 bases at J, with 15 bases between the two ends. The germline V gene encodes CDR1 MGHRA and CDR2 YSYEKL. The CDR3 spans 14 residues.

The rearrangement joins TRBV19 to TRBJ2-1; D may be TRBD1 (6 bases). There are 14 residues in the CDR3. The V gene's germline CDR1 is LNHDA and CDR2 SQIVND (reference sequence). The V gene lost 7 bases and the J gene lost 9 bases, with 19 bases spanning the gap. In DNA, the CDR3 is TGTGCCAGTAAGCCCAATACAGGGTTGATTGAGCAGTTCTTC. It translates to CASKPNTGLIEQFF.

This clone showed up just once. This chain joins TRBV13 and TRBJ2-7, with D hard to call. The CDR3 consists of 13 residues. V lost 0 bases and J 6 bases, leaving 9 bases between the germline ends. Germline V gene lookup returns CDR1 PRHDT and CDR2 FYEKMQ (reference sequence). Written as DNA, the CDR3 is TGTGCCAGCAGCTTAGGCTCCCCAGGCGAGCAGTACTTC. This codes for CASSLGSPGEQYF.

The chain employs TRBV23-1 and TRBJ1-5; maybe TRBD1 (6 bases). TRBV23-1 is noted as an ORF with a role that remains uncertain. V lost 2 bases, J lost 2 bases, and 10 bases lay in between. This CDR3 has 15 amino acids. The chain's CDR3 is CASSQRTGCNQPQHF. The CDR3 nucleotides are TGCGCCAGCAGTCAACGAACAGGGTGCAATCAGCCCCAGCATTTT.

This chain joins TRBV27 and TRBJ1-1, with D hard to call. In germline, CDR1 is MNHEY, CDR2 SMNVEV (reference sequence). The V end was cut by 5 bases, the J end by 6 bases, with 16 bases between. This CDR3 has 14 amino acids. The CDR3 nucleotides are TGTGCCAGCAGTCGGGCCCGCCTGGGCTCTGAAGCTTTCTTT. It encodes CASSRARLGSEAFF.

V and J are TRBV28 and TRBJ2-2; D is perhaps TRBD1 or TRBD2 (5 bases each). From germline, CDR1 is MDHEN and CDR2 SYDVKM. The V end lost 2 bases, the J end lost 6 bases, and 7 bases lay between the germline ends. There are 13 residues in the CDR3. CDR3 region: CASSLQGAGELFF. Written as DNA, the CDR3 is TGTGCCAGCAGTTTACAGGGAGCCGGGGAGCTGTTTTTT. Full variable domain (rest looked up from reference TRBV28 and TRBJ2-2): DVKVTQSSRYLVKRTGEKVFLECVQDMDHENMFWYRQDPGLGLRLIYFSYDVKMKEKGDIPEGYSVSREKKERFSLILESASTNQTSMYLCASSLQGAGELFFGEGSRLTVL.

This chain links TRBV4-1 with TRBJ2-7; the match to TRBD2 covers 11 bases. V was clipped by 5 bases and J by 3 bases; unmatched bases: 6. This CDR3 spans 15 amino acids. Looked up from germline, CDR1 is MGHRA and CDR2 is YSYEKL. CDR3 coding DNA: TGCGCCAGCAGCACCCGACTAGCGGGAATCTACGAGCAGTACTTC. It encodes CASSTRLAGIYEQYF.

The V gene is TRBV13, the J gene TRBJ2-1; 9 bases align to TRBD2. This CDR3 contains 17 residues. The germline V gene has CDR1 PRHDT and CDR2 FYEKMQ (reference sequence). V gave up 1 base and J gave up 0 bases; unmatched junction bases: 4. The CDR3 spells CASSLVAGVVSYNEQFF. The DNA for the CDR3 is TGTGCCAGCAGCTTAGTAGCGGGAGTGGTCTCCTACAATGAGCAGTTCTTC.

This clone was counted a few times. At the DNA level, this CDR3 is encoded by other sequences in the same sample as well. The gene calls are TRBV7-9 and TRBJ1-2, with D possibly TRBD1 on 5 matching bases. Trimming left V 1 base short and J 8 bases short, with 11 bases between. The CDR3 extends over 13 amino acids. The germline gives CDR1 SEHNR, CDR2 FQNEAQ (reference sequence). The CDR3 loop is CASSLGRGDGYTF. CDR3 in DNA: TGTGCCAGCAGCTTAGGACGAGGGGACGGCTACACCTTC.

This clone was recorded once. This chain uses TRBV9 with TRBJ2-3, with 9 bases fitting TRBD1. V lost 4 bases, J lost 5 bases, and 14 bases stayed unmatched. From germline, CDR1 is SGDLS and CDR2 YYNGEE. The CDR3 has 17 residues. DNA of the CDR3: TGTGCCAGCAGCTCCGGTGGGGGACAGGGTCTTATAGATACGCAGTATTTT. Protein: CASSSGGGQGLIDTQYF.

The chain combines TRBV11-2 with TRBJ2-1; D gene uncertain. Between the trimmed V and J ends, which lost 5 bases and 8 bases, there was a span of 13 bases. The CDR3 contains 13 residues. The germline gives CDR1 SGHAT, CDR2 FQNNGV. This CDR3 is CASSPPLPDEQFF. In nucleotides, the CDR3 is TGTGCCAGCAGCCCCCCACTCCCTGATGAGCAGTTCTTC.

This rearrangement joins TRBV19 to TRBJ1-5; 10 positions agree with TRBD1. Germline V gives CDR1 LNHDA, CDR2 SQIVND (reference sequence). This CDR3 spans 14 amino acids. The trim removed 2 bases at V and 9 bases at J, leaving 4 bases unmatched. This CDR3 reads CASSIRQGAPPQHF. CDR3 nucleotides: TGTGCCAGTAGTATACGACAGGGGGCGCCGCCCCAGCATTTT. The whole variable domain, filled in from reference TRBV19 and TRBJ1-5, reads DGGITQSPKYLFRKEGQNVTLSCEQNLNHDAMYWYRQDPGQGLRLIYYSQIVNDFQKGDIAEGYSVSREKKESFPLTVTSAQKNPTAFYLCASSIRQGAPPQHFGDGTRLSIL.

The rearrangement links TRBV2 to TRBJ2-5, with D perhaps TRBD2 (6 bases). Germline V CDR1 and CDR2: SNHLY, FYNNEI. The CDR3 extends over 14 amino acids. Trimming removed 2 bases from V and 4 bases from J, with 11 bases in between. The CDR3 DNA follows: TGTGCCAGCAGTGAATCGGAGGGCCCAGAGACCCAGTACTTC. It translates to CASSESEGPETQYF.

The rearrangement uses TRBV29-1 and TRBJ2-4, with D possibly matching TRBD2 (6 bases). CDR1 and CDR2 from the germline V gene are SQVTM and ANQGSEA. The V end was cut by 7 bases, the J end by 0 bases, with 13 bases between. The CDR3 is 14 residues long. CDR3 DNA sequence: TGCAGCGCCCTCGGGGGACTAGCCAAAAACATTCAGTACTTC. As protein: CSALGGLAKNIQYF. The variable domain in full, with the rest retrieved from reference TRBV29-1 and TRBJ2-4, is SAVISQKPSRDICQRGTSLTIQCQVDSQVTMMFWYRQQPGQSLTLIATANQGSEATYESGFVIDKFPISRPNLTFSTLTVSNMSPEDSSIYLCSALGGLAKNIQYFGAGTRLSVL.